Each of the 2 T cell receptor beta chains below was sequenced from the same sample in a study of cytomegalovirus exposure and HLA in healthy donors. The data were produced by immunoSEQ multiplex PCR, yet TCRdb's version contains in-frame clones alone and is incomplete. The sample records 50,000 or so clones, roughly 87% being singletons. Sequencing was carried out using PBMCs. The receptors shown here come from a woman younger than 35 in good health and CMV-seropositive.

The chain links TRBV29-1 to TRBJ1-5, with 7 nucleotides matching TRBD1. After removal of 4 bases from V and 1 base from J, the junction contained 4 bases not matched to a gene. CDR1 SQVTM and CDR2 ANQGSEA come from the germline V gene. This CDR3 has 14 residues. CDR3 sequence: CSVVAGGSNQPQHF. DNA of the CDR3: TGCAGCGTTGTGGCAGGGGGAAGCAATCAGCCCCAGCATTTT. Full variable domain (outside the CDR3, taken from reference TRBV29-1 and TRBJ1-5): SAVISQKPSRDICQRGTSLTIQCQVDSQVTMMFWYRQQPGQSLTLIATANQGSEATYESGFVIDKFPISRPNLTFSTLTVSNMSPEDSSIYLCSVVAGGSNQPQHFGDGTRLSIL.

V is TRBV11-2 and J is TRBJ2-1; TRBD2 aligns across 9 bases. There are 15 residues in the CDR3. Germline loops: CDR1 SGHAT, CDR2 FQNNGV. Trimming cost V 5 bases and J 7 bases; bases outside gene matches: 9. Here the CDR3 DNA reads TGTGCCAGCAGCACGAGGAGCGGGGGGCATAATGAGCAGTTCTTC. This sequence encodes CASSTRSGGHNEQFF.